By sample share, the clone carrying this T cell receptor beta chain is medium-sized. TCRdb's copy holds only in-frame clones and misses some; the assay was immunoSEQ multiplex PCR. This table holds approximately 44,000 clones, around three quarters found once. This entry comes from a study of T cell responses to AZD1222 COVID-19 vaccine. The specimen comprised peripheral blood, sampled on day 0 of AZD1222 vaccination. This TCR was sampled from an adult in good health.

The CDR3 loop is CASSRLGNEQYF. CDR3 nucleotides: TGTGCCAGCAGTAGGTTAGGGAACGAGCAGTACTTC. The chain carries TRBV6-5 and TRBJ2-7, with D unresolved. The CDR3 runs 12 residues. The germline V gene encodes CDR1 MNHEY and CDR2 SVGAGI. With 5 bases removed from V and 5 bases from J, the gap between germline ends came to 10 bases.